These 26 T cell receptor beta chains were all obtained from the same sample, sequenced in a study of cytotoxic CD8 clonotypes in ibrutinib-treated CLL. The method was immunoSEQ multiplex PCR; TCRdb's version includes in-frame clones alone and lacks a portion of them. The data contain approximately 130,000 clones, around four fifths of them singletons. The sample consisted of PBMCs, taken after 24 months of ibrutinib treatment. These receptors were collected from a human donor with chronic lymphocytic leukemia.

The rearrangement links TRBV6-1 to TRBJ2-7; TRBD1 agrees at 10 bases. The length of the CDR3 is 14 residues. With 11 bases clipped from V and 3 bases from J, the junction kept 10 bases outside the gene matches. Looked up from germline, CDR1 is MNHNS and CDR2 is SASEGT. CDR3 DNA: TGTGCCGGTAGGGGGGGACAGGGGTTCTACGAGCAGTACTTC. Its translation: CAGRGGQGFYEQYF.

This chain uses TRBV5-5 with TRBJ1-5; unclear D gene. Per germline, CDR1 SGHKS and CDR2 YYEKEE (reference sequence). CDR3 length: 14 residues. V was clipped by 2 bases and J by 6 bases, with 12 bases between them. The CDR3 is CASSFDGDFQPQHF. The CDR3 nucleotides read TGTGCCAGCAGCTTCGATGGAGATTTTCAGCCCCAGCATTTT. Looking up the rest from reference TRBV5-5 and TRBJ1-5 gives the full variable domain: DAGVTQSPTHLIKTRGQQVTLRCSPISGHKSVSWYQQVLGQGPQFIFQYYEKEERGRGNFPDRFSARQFPNYSSELNVNALLLGDSALYLCASSFDGDFQPQHFGDGTRLSIL.

J is TRBJ1-2 and V is TRBV28; D might be TRBD1 (6 bases). Between the trimmed V and J ends, which lost 6 bases and 2 bases, there was a span of 22 bases. CDR1 and CDR2 (germline): MDHEN, SYDVKM. CDR3 length: 17 residues. DNA of the CDR3: TGTGCCAGCAGCTTTTTATCAAAAACAGGGTCAAACTATGGCTACACCTTC. It is translated as CASSFLSKTGSNYGYTF.

The chain has TRBV2 and TRBJ1-1; 8 bases match TRBD1. Germline CDR1 is SNHLY and CDR2 is FYNNEI. CDR3 length: 15 amino acids. After removal of 6 bases from V and 1 base from J, the junction contained 7 bases not matched to a gene. CDR3 sequence reads: CASSTPGTGNTEAFF. The CDR3 nucleotides read TGTGCCAGCAGCACCCCCGGGACAGGGAACACTGAAGCTTTCTTT.

In DNA form, the CDR3 reads TGTGCCAGCAGCTTGAGTTCGGCGGGCACCCCCGGGGCACCCCTCCACTTT. This gives the protein CASSLSSAGTPGAPLHF. This chain joins TRBV5-4 and TRBJ1-6; D not certain. Per germline, CDR1 SGHNT and CDR2 YYREEE (reference sequence). V was pared by 1 base and J by 11 bases, with 22 bases between. The CDR3 has 17 residues.

The rearrangement uses TRBV9 and TRBJ2-5; D might be TRBD1 (6 bases). The germline V gene has CDR1 SGDLS and CDR2 YYNGEE. Trimming left V 0 bases short and J 2 bases short, with 11 bases between. There are 15 residues in the CDR3. The DNA of the CDR3 is TGTGCCAGCAGCGTAGGAGGGCAGGGGCAAGAGACCCAGTACTTC. Translating it yields CASSVGGQGQETQYF.

For the CDR3, the DNA is TGTGCCAGCAGCTTCTCCGCCGGGATGGCTTCCTACGAGCAGTACTTC. This sequence encodes CASSFSAGMASYEQYF. V usage is TRBV7-2 and J usage is TRBJ2-7; D possibly corresponds to TRBD2 (5 bases). This CDR3 region has 16 residues. From germline, CDR1 is SGHTA and CDR2 FQGNSA. V shed 3 bases and J shed 1 base, with 16 bases lying between them.

This chain connects TRBV28 to TRBJ2-1; 7 bases align to TRBD1. CDR3 length: 14 amino acids. The V and J ends lost 5 bases and 6 bases, in that order; junction bases with no gene match: 7. CDR1 and CDR2 from the germline V gene are MDHEN and SYDVKM. CDR3 in DNA: TGTGCCAGCAGTCCGGGGACAGCCATCAATGAGCAGTTCTTC. Translation gives CASSPGTAINEQFF.

This rearrangement joins TRBV11-3 to TRBJ2-3; D might be TRBD2 (7 bases). V shed 5 bases and J shed 0 bases, with 9 bases lying between them. CDR1 is SGHNT and CDR2 is YENEEA in the germline V gene. CDR3 length equals 14 residues. The CDR3 is CASSKGGSTDTQYF. CDR3 nucleotides: TGTGCCAGCAGCAAGGGGGGGAGCACAGATACGCAGTATTTT.

This clone is a singleton in its sample. The CDR3 DNA follows: TGTGCCAGTAGTATCGCCACGCCGCCTGAAGCTTTCTTT. Translation: CASSIATPPEAFF. The V gene is TRBV19, the J gene TRBJ1-1; D gene uncertain. V lost 3 bases and J lost 6, with 11 bases in between. CDR3 size: 13 residues. Germline V gene data show CDR1 as LNHDA and CDR2 as SQIVND (reference sequence).

In its sample, this clone was seen once. The gene calls are TRBV13 and TRBJ2-7; D gene unclear. The CDR3 has 13 amino acids. Per the germline V gene, CDR1 is PRHDT and CDR2 is FYEKMQ (reference sequence). V was clipped by 5 bases and J by 2 bases, with 10 bases between them. The CDR3, as DNA: TGTGCCAGCAGCATCAGGAAAACCTACGAGCAGTACTTC. Translation gives CASSIRKTYEQYF. The entire variable domain, with the rest obtained from reference TRBV13 and TRBJ2-7, is as follows: AAGVIQSPRHLIKEKRETATLKCYPIPRHDTVYWYQQGPGQDPQFLISFYEKMQSDKGSIPDRFSAQQFSDYHSELNMSSLELGDSALYFCASSIRKTYEQYFGPGTRLTVT.

This rearrangement joins TRBV11-3 to TRBJ2-3, with TRBD2 identical over 7 bases. The CDR3 runs to 14 residues. CDR1 and CDR2 (germline): SGHNT, YENEEA. The V gene end was trimmed by 5 bases and the J gene end by 5 bases; junction bases not matched to a gene: 7. CDR3 residues: CASSPGGGRDTQYF. Here the CDR3 DNA reads TGTGCCAGCAGCCCCGGCGGGGGTCGAGATACGCAGTATTTT.

The V gene is TRBV12-2, the J gene TRBJ2-7; the table's TRBD1 call for D was not verified on the DNA. TRBV12-2 is deemed a pseudogene. CDR3 size: 13 residues. CDR3 sequence reads: CASSPGQGSEQYF. In DNA form, the CDR3 reads TGTGCCAGCAGCCCGGGACAGGGAAGCGAGCAGTACTTC.

This chain connects TRBV7-2 to TRBJ2-7, with D possibly TRBD1 on 6 matching bases. The germline V and J ends were trimmed by 1 base and 3 bases, with 13 bases remaining between them. The CDR3 consists of 15 residues. Germline CDR1 SGHTA, CDR2 FQGNSA. CDR3 residues: CASSLDSGTIYEQYF. Written as DNA, the CDR3 is TGTGCCAGCAGCTTAGATAGTGGGACAATCTACGAGCAGTACTTC. The full variable domain, its missing parts supplied by reference TRBV7-2 and TRBJ2-7, is GAGVSQSPSNKVTEKGKDVELRCDPISGHTALYWYRQSLGQGLEFLIYFQGNSAPDKSGLPSDRFSAERTGGSVSTLTIQRTQQEDSAVYLCASSLDSGTIYEQYFGPGTRLTVT.

J is TRBJ1-2 and V is TRBV5-5, with a tentative D call TRBD1 (5 bases). The ends were cut back, 0 bases at V and 4 bases at J, with 13 bases in the middle. CDR3 length: 15 amino acids. The germline gives CDR1 SGHKS, CDR2 YYEKEE (reference sequence). CDR3 DNA sequence: TGTGCCAGCAGCTTGGCCGGCAGGGAGGGCTATGGCTACACCTTC. Amino acid sequence: CASSLAGREGYGYTF.

CDR3 sequence (DNA): TGTGCCAGCAGCTCCACGGGACTAGCTCCAGATACGCAGTATTTT. Translation: CASSSTGLAPDTQYF. The rearrangement links TRBV7-3 to TRBJ2-3, with TRBD2 identical over 9 bases. V shed 4 bases and J 4 bases; nucleotides not matched to a gene: 6. The germline gives CDR1 SGHTA, CDR2 FQGTGA. The CDR3 loop spans 15 amino acids.

V and J are TRBV10-3 and TRBJ2-5; 8 bases are shared with TRBD2. Germline V gives CDR1 ENHRY, CDR2 SYGVKD. The V segment lost 10 bases and the J segment 1 base; nucleotides outside the gene matches: 8. This CDR3 has 14 amino acids. The CDR3 DNA follows: TGTGCCACAGCTCGCGGGGGGCCCCAAGAGACCCAGTACTTC. It is translated as CATARGGPQETQYF.

The chain joins TRBV7-6 to TRBJ2-6; D assignment may be TRBD1 or TRBD2 (5 bases each). This CDR3 has 17 amino acids. Germline V CDR1 and CDR2: SGHVS, FNYEAQ. Deletions cut 2 bases from V and 2 bases from J, with 13 bases between. The CDR3 reads CASSLKPGTPGANVLTF. CDR3 sequence (DNA): TGTGCCAGCAGCTTAAAACCAGGGACCCCTGGGGCCAACGTCCTGACTTTC.

The J gene is TRBJ1-2, the V gene TRBV6-5; 10 nucleotides align to TRBD1. The CDR3 covers 13 residues. Germline V lookup: CDR1 MNHEY, CDR2 SVGAGI. The trim removed 5 bases at V and 8 bases at J, leaving 5 bases unmatched. The CDR3 DNA reads TGTGCCAGCAGTCCCAGACAGGGGGCGGGCTACACCTTC. Its translation is CASSPRQGAGYTF.

V and J are TRBV6-5 and TRBJ1-2, with 9 bases identical to TRBD1. The CDR3 is 15 residues long. Per the germline V gene, CDR1 is MNHEY and CDR2 is SVGAGI. Unmatched junction bases numbered 6, after V lost 1 base and J lost 6 bases. The CDR3 nucleotides are TGTGCCAGCAGTTACTTTACAGGGGGCTTGGATGGCTACACCTTC. Translated, it gives CASSYFTGGLDGYTF.

Only a few counts were recorded for this clone. The chain couples TRBV9 to TRBJ2-2; no firm D call. The ends were cut back, 0 bases at V and 2 bases at J, with 11 bases in the middle. The CDR3 totals 16 residues. Germline V lookup: CDR1 SGDLS, CDR2 YYNGEE. In DNA, the CDR3 is TGTGCCAGCAGCGTAGGCAACAGCCTCAACACCGGGGAGCTGTTTTTT. Its protein is CASSVGNSLNTGELFF.

This clone was found once. This rearrangement joins TRBV15 to TRBJ1-5; perhaps TRBD1 as D (5 bases). Trimming pared 8 bases from V and 0 bases from J, leaving 8 bases between. Germline CDR1 LNHNV, CDR2 YYDKDF (reference sequence). The CDR3 totals 13 residues. The CDR3 spells CATSGGSNQPQHF. The CDR3 bases are TGTGCCACCTCGGGGGGTAGCAATCAGCCCCAGCATTTT. The full variable domain, with the rest looked up from reference TRBV15 and TRBJ1-5, is DAMVIQNPRYQVTQFGKPVTLSCSQTLNHNVMYWYQQKSSQAPKLLFHYYDKDFNNEADTPDNFQSRRPNTSFCFLDIRSPGLGDTAMYLCATSGGSNQPQHFGDGTRLSIL.

This clone was seen once. The genes are TRBV7-2 and TRBJ1-1; 9 bases match TRBD1. The CDR3 is 16 residues long. J was trimmed by 5 bases and V by 6 bases; bases with no gene match: 13. Germline assignment: CDR1 SGHTA and CDR2 FQGNSA. The CDR3 reads CASRSVTGGSATEAFF. CDR3 DNA: TGTGCCAGCAGATCCGTTACAGGGGGCAGTGCGACTGAAGCTTTCTTT.

The chain uses TRBV25-1 and TRBJ2-2; 9 bases are a match to TRBD1. CDR3 size: 15 residues. The V and J ends lost 5 bases and 7 bases, in that order; junction bases with no gene match: 8. CDR1 and CDR2 (germline): MGHDK, SYGVNS. CDR3 loop: CASSSTGGSIGELFF. The CDR3 nucleotides read TGTGCCAGCAGTAGTACAGGGGGCTCAATCGGGGAGCTGTTTTTT. Full variable domain (missing parts from reference TRBV25-1 and TRBJ2-2): EADIYQTPRYLVIGTGKKITLECSQTMGHDKMYWYQQDPGMELHLIHYSYGVNSTEKGDLSSESTVSRIRTEHFPLTLESARPSHTSQYLCASSSTGGSIGELFFGEGSRLTVL.

CDR3 sequence reads: CASSAAGAAGNTIYF. The CDR3, as DNA: TGTGCCAGCAGTGCCGCAGGGGCGGCTGGAAACACCATATATTTT. The rearrangement uses TRBV25-1 and TRBJ1-3; D is possibly TRBD1 (6 bases). Germline V gene sequence: CDR1 MGHDK, CDR2 SYGVNS. Trimming stripped 4 bases from V and 2 bases from J, with 12 bases between. CDR3 length: 15 amino acids.

This chain connects TRBV25-1 to TRBJ1-2, with TRBD1 matching 9 bases. Germline CDR1 and CDR2: MGHDK and SYGVNS. The CDR3 contains 11 residues. V lost 6 bases to trimming and J lost 8 bases; unmatched junction nucleotides: 1. Here the CDR3 reads CASSTGGGYTF. The CDR3 DNA follows: TGTGCCAGCAGCACAGGGGGCGGCTACACCTTC.